The sequence of this T cell receptor beta chain was determined in a study of early T cells in non-severe SARS-CoV-2 infection. Study-wide context: Sequencing targeted bulk RNA from unsorted whole blood, leaving chains unpaired.

This CDR3 region has 14 residues. Trimming cost V 5 bases and J 6 bases; bases outside gene matches: 8. Germline-derived CDR1 and CDR2 are SGHTA and FQGNSA. Using its own MiXCR run on the 5' RACE reads, TCRdb lists one record per CDR3 protein. The table shows 17,000 or so distinct CDR3 sequences, with about 5.6% occurring only once. The sample here was whole blood, taken at baseline. The chain has TRBV7-2 and TRBJ1-2; 8 bases are shared with TRBD1. The receptor's source is an adult who was a healthcare worker with PCR-confirmed SARS-CoV-2 infection or an uninfected control (not recorded which). DNA of the CDR3: TGTGCCAGCAGCCTTATTGACAGGGGCGATGGCTACACCTTC. Encoded protein: CASSLIDRGDGYTF.